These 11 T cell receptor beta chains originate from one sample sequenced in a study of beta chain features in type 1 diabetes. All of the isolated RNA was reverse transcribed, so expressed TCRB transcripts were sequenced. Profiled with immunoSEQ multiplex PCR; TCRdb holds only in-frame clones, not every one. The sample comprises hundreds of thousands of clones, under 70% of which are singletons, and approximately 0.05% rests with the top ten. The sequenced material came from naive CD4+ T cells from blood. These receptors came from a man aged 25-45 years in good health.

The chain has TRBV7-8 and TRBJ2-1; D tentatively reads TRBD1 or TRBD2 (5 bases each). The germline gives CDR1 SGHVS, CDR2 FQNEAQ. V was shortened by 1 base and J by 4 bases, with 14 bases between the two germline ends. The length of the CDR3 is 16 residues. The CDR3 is CASSLGGSRGYNEQFF. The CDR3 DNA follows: TGTGCCAGCAGCTTAGGGGGCAGCCGCGGGTACAATGAGCAGTTCTTC.

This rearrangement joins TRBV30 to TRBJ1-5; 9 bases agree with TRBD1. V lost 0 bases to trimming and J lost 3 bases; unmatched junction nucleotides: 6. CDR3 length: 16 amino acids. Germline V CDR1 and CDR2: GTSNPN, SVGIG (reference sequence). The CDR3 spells CAWSVMGQGDNQPQHF. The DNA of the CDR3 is TGTGCCTGGAGTGTCATGGGACAGGGTGACAATCAGCCCCAGCATTTT.

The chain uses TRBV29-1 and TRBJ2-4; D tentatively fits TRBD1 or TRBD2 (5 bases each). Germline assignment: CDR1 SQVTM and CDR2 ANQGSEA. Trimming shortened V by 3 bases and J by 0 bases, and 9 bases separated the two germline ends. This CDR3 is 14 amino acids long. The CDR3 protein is CSVEGVVAKNIQYF. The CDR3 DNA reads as TGCAGCGTTGAGGGGGTTGTAGCCAAAAACATTCAGTACTTC.

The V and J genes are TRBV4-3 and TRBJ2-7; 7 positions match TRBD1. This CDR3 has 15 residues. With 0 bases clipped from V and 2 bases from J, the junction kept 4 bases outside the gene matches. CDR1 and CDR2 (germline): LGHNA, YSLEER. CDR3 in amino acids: CASSQDLTGTYEQYF. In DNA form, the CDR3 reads TGCGCCAGCAGCCAAGATCTGACAGGGACCTACGAGCAGTACTTC.

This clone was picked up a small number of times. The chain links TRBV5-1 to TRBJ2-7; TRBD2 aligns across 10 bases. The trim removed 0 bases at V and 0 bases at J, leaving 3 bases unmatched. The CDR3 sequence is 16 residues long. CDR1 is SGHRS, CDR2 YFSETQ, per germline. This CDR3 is CASSLGTSGDSYEQYF. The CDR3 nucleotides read TGCGCCAGCAGCTTGGGGACTAGCGGTGACTCCTACGAGCAGTACTTC.

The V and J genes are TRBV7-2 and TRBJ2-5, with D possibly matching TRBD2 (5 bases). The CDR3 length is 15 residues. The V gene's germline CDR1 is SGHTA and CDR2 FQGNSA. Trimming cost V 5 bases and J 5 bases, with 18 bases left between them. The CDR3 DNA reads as TGTGCCAGCAGCGGGTCTCCGGGCAGGAGGGAGACCCAGTACTTC. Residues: CASSGSPGRRETQYF.

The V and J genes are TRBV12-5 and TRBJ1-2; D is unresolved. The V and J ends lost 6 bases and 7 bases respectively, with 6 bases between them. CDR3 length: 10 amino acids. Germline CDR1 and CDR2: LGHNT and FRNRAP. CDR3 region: CASGASGYTF. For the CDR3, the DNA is TGTGCTAGTGGGGCCAGTGGCTACACCTTC.

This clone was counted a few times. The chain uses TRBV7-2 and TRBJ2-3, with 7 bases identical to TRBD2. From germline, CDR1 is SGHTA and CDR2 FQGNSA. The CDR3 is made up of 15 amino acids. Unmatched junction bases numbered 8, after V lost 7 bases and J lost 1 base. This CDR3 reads CASTLPTSGTDTQYF. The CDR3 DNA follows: TGTGCCAGCACCCTCCCCACTAGCGGCACAGATACGCAGTATTTT.

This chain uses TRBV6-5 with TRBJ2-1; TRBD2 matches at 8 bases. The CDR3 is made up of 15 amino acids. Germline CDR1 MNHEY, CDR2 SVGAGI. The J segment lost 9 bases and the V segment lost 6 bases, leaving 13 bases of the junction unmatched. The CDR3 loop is CASRPLREGHSEQFF. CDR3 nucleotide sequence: TGTGCCAGCAGGCCCCTCCGGGAGGGCCACAGTGAGCAGTTCTTC.

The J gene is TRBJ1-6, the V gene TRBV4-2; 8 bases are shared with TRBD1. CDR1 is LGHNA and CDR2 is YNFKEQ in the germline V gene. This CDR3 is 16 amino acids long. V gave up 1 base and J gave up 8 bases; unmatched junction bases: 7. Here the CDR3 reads CASSQVSGTGDSPLHF. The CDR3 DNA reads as TGTGCCAGCAGCCAAGTTTCCGGGACAGGTGATTCACCCCTCCACTTT.

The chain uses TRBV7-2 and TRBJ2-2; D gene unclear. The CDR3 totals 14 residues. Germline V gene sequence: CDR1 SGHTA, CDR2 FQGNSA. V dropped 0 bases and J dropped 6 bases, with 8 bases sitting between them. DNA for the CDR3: TGTGCCAGCAGCTTAGCGAAAAACTCCGGGGAGCTGTTTTTT. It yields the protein CASSLAKNSGELFF.